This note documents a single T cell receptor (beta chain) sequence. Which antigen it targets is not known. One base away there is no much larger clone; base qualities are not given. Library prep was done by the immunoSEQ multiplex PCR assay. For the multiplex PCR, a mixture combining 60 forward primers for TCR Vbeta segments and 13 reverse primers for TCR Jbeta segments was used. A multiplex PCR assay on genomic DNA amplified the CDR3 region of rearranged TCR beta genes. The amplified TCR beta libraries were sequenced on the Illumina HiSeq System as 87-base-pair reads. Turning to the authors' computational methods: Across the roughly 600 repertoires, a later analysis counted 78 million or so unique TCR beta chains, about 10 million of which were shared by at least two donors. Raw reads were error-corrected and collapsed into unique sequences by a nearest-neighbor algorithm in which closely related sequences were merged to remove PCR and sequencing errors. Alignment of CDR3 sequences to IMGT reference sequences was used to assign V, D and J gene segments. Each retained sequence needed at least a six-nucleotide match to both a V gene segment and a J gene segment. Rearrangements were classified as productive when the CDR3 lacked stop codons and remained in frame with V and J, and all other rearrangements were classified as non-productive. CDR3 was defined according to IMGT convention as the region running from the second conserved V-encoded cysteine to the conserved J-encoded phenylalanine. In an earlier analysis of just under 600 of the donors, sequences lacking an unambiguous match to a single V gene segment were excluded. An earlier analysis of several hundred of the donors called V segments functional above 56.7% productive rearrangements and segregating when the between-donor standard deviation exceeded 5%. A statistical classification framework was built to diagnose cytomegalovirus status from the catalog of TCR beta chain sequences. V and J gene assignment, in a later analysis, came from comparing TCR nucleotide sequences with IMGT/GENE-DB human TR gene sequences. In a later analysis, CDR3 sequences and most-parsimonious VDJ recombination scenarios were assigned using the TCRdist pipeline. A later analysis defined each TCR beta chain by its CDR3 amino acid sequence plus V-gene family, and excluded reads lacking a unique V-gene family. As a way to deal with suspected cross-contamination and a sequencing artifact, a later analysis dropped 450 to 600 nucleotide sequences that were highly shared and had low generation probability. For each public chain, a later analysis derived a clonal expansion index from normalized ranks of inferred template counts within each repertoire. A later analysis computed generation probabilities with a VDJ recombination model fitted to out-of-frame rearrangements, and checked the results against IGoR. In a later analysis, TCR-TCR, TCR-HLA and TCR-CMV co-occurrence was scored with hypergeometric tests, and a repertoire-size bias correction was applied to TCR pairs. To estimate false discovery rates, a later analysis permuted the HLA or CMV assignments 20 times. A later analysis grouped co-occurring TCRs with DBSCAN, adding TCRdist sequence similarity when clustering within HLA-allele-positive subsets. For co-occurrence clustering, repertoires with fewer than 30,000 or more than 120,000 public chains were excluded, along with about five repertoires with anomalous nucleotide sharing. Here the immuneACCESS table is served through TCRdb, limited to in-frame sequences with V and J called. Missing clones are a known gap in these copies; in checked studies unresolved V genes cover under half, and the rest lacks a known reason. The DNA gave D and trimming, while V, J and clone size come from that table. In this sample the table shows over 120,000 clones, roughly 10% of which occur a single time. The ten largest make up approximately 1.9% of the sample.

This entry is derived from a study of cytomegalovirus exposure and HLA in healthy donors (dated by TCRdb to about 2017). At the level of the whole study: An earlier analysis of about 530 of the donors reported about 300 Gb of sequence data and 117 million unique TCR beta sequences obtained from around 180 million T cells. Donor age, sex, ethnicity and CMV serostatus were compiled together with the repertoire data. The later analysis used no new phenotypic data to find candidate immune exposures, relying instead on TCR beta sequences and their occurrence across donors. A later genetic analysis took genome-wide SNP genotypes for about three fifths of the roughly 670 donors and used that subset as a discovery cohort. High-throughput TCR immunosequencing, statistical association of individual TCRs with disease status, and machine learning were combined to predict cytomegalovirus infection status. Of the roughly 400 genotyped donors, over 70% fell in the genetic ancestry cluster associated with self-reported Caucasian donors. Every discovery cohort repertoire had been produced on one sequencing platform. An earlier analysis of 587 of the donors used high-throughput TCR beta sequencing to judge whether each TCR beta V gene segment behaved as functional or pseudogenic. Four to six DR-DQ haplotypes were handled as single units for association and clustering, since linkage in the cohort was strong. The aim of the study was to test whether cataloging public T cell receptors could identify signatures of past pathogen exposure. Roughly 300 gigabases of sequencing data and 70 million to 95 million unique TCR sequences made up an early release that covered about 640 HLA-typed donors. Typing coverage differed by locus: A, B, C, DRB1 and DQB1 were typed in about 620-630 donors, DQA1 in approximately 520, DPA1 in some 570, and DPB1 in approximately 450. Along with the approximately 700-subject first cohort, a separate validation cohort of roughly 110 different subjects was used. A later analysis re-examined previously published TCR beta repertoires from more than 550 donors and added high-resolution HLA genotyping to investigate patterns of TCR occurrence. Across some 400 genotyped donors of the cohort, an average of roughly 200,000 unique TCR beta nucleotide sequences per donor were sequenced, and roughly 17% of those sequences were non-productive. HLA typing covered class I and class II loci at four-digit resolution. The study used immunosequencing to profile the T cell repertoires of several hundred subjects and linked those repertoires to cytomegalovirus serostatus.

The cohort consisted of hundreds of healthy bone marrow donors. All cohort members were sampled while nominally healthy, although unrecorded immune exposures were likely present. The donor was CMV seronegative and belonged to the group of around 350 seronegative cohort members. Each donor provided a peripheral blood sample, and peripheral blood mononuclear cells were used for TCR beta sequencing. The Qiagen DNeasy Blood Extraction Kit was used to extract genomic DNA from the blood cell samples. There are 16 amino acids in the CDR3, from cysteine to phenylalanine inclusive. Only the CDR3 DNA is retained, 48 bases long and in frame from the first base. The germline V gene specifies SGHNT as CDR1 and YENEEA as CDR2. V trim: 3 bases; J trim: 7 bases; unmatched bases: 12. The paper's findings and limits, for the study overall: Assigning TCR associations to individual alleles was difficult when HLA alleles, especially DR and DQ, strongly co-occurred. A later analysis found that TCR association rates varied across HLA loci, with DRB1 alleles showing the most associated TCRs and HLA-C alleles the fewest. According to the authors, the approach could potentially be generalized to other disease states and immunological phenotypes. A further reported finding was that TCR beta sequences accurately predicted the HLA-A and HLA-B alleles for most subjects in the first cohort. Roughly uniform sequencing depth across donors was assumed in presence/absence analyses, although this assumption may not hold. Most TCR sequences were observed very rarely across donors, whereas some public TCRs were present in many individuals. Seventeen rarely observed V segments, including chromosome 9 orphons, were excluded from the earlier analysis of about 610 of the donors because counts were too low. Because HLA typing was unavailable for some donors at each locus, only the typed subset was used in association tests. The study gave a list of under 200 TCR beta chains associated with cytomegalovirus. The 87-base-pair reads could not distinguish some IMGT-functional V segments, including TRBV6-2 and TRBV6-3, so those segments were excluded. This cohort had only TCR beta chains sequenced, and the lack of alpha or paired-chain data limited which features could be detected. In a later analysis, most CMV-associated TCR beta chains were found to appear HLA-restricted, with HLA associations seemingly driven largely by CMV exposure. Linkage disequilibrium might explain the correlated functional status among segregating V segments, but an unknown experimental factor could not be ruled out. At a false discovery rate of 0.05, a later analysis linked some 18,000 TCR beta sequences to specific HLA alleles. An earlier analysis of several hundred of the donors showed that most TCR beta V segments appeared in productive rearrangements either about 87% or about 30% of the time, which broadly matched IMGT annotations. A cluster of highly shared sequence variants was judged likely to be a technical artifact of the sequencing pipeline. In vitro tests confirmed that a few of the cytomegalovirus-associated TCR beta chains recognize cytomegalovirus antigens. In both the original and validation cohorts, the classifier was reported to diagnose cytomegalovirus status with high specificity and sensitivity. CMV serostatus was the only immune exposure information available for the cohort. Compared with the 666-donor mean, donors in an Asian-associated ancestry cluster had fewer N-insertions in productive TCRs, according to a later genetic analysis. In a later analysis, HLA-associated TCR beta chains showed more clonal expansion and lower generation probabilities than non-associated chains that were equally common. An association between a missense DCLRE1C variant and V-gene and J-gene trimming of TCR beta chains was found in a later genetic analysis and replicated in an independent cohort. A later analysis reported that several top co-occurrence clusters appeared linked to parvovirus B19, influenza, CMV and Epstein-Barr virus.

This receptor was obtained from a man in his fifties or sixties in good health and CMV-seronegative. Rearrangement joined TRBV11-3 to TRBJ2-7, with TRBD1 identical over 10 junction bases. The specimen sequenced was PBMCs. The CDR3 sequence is CASSFAGGQGPGEQYF. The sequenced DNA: TGTGCCAGCAGCTTCGCGGGGGGACAGGGGCCTGGGGAGCAGTACTTC.